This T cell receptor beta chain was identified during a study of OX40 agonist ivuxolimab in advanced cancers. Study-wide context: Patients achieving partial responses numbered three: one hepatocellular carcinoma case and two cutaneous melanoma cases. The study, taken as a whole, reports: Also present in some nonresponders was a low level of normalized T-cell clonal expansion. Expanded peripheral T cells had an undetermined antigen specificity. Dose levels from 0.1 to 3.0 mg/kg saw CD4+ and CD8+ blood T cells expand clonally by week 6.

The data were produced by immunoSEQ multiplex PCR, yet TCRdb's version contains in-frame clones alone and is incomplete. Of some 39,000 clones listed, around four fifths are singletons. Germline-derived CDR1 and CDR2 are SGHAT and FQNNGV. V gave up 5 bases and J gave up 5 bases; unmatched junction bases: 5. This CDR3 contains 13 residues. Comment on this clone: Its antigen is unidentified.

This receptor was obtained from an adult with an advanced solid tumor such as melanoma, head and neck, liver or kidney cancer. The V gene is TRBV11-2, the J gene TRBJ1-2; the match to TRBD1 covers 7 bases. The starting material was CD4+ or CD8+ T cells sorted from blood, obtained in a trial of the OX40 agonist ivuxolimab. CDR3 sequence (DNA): TGTGCCAGCAGCCGACGACAGGGTTATGGCTACACCTTC. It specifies CASSRRQGYGYTF.